These 24 T cell receptor beta chains were all obtained from the same sample, sequenced in a study of cytomegalovirus exposure and HLA in healthy donors. Vbeta (60) and Jbeta (13) primers were used in the PCR. TCRdb's copy holds only in-frame clones and misses some; the assay was immunoSEQ multiplex PCR. Here the sample table reports approximately 80,000 clones. Sequences were obtained from PBMCs. Every receptor here comes from a man between 18 and 29 years old in good health and CMV-seropositive.

As DNA, the CDR3 is TGTGCCAGCAGCCCCCTTATGGGGGCGATCTCCTACGAGCAGTACTTC. Amino acid sequence: CASSPLMGAISYEQYF. This chain uses TRBV6-6 with TRBJ2-7; possibly TRBD1 for D (6 bases). Looked up from germline, CDR1 is MNHNY and CDR2 is SVGAGI (reference sequence). The V and J ends lost 6 bases and 0 bases respectively, with 18 bases between them. The CDR3 covers 16 residues.

J is TRBJ1-1 and V is TRBV11-3; D unresolved. CDR3 length: 14 residues. The germline gives CDR1 SGHNT, CDR2 YENEEA. V was clipped by 0 bases and J by 1 base, with 6 bases between them. The CDR3 spells CASSLEGPNTEAFF. CDR3 DNA: TGTGCCAGCAGCTTAGAGGGCCCGAACACTGAAGCTTTCTTT.

As for this clone: This same CDR3 is encoded by further DNA sequences in the sample. This rearrangement joins TRBV6-5 to TRBJ1-1; D is uncertain. The germline V gene has CDR1 MNHEY and CDR2 SVGAGI. This CDR3 region has 13 residues. The V end was cut by 2 bases, the J end by 5 bases, with 9 bases between. This CDR3 is CASSYERGTEAFF. The CDR3 nucleotides read TGTGCCAGCAGTTACGAACGGGGAACTGAAGCTTTCTTT.

This chain uses TRBV28 with TRBJ2-7; D perhaps matches TRBD1 (6 bases). The CDR3 is 15 residues long. Trimming cost V 6 bases and J 4 bases, with 19 bases left between them. In germline, CDR1 is MDHEN, CDR2 SYDVKM. Here the CDR3 reads CASSSLANGQYEQYF. In DNA form, the CDR3 reads TGTGCCAGCAGCTCTCTTGCAAATGGACAGTACGAGCAGTACTTC.

The rearrangement uses TRBV12-5 and TRBJ1-1; D possibly corresponds to TRBD1 (6 bases). V dropped 5 bases and J dropped 3 bases, with 16 bases sitting between them. The CDR3 covers 15 residues. Looked up from germline, CDR1 is LGHNT and CDR2 is FRNRAP. CDR3 sequence: CASGKGDTYHTEAFF. The CDR3 DNA follows: TGTGCTAGTGGTAAGGGGGACACTTACCACACTGAAGCTTTCTTT. The full variable domain, its missing parts supplied by reference TRBV12-5 and TRBJ1-1, is DARVTQTPRHKVTEMGQEVTMRCQPILGHNTVFWYRQTMMQGLELLAYFRNRAPLDDSGMPKDRFSAEMPDATLATLKIQPSEPRDSAVYFCASGKGDTYHTEAFFGQGTRLTVV.

In nucleotides, the CDR3 is TGTGCCAGCAGTGAGGGTATGGGGGCTAATCAGCCCCAGCATTTT. Translated: CASSEGMGANQPQHF. V usage is TRBV25-1 and J usage is TRBJ1-5; maybe TRBD1 (6 bases). CDR1 is MGHDK and CDR2 is SYGVNS in the germline V gene. Trimming cost V 3 bases and J 4 bases, with 13 bases left between them. CDR3 size: 15 residues.

The J gene is TRBJ1-3, the V gene TRBV19; D perhaps matches TRBD1 (5 bases). V was clipped by 5 bases and J by 0 bases, with 8 bases between them. The length of the CDR3 is 14 residues. The V gene's germline CDR1 is LNHDA and CDR2 SQIVND (reference sequence). The DNA of the CDR3 is TGTGCCAGTAGTCTTCAGGGCTCTGGAAACACCATATATTTT. Translated, it gives CASSLQGSGNTIYF.

DNA of the CDR3: TGTGCCAGTGGCGGAGGGTCAAACATTCAGTACTTC. Its protein product is CASGGGSNIQYF. J is TRBJ2-4 and V is TRBV11-2, with D perhaps TRBD2 (6 bases). Germline V gives CDR1 SGHAT, CDR2 FQNNGV. V was shortened by 9 bases and J by 6 bases, with 12 bases between the two germline ends. CDR3 length: 12 residues.

J is TRBJ1-1 and V is TRBV4-1; 7 bases map to TRBD1. The CDR3 has 15 residues. J lost 0 bases, V lost 11 bases, and 12 bases had no gene match. Germline CDR1 and CDR2: MGHRA and YSYEKL. CDR3 DNA sequence: TGCGCCTCCAAACAGGGGCCGGTTATGAACACTGAAGCTTTCTTT. It yields the protein CASKQGPVMNTEAFF.

The rearrangement joins TRBV5-4 to TRBJ1-2; D is perhaps TRBD1 (5 bases). The V end was cut by 1 base, the J end by 2 bases, with 12 bases between. This CDR3 spans 15 amino acids. From germline, CDR1 is SGHNT and CDR2 YYREEE (reference sequence). CDR3 sequence (DNA): TGTGCCAGCAGCTTGATTGGGGGGGAAAACTATGGCTACACCTTC. This gives the protein CASSLIGGENYGYTF.

Turning to this clone: This CDR3 is also generated by other DNA sequences in the sample. This sequence joins TRBV20-1 and TRBJ2-7; unclear D gene. The germline gives CDR1 DFQATT, CDR2 SNEGSKA (reference sequence). With 0 bases removed from V and 5 bases from J, the gap between germline ends came to 5 bases. The CDR3 totals 11 residues. CDR3 amino acids: CSARDLNEQYF. CDR3 DNA sequence: TGCAGTGCTAGAGATCTAAACGAGCAGTACTTC.

CDR3 sequence: CASRSGTSGRADTQYF. The CDR3, as DNA: TGTGCCAGCAGGTCCGGGACTAGCGGGAGAGCAGATACGCAGTATTTT. The rearrangement links TRBV7-2 to TRBJ2-3, with 14 bases identical to TRBD2. The CDR3 has 16 amino acids. Germline V CDR1 and CDR2: SGHTA, FQGNSA. Trimming cost V 6 bases and J 4 bases; bases outside gene matches: 6.

V and J are TRBV18 and TRBJ2-1; TRBD1 matches at 9 bases. From germline, CDR1 is KGHSH and CDR2 LQKENI. The CDR3 is 15 amino acids. V lost 4 bases, J lost 7 bases, and 8 bases stayed unmatched. The CDR3 DNA sequence: TGTGCCAGCTCACAAACCGGGACAGGGTCAAATGAGCAGTTCTTC. Its protein is CASSQTGTGSNEQFF.

The chain is built from TRBV27 and TRBJ1-1, with 8 bases fitting TRBD1. The trim removed 3 bases at V and 0 bases at J, leaving 3 bases unmatched. This CDR3 has 15 residues. From germline, CDR1 is MNHEY and CDR2 SMNVEV (reference sequence). For the CDR3, the DNA is TGTGCCAGCAGTTTGGGGACAGGACTGAACACTGAAGCTTTCTTT. Its translation: CASSLGTGLNTEAFF.

The J gene is TRBJ2-2, the V gene TRBV9, with D possibly being TRBD2 (6 bases). CDR1 is SGDLS and CDR2 is YYNGEE in the germline V gene. V lost 4 bases, J lost 1 base, and 20 bases lay in between. CDR3 length: 18 residues. The CDR3 loop reads CASSYIGWRGRNTGELFF. The CDR3 bases are TGTGCCAGCAGCTATATTGGGTGGAGGGGTCGGAACACCGGGGAGCTGTTTTTT.

This chain joins TRBV18 and TRBJ2-3, with D possibly matching TRBD1 (6 bases). V shed 3 bases and J shed 0 bases, with 16 bases lying between them. The CDR3 has 17 residues. CDR1 is KGHSH, CDR2 LQKENI, per germline. As DNA, the CDR3 is TGTGCCAGCTCACCGAACAGGGATTCAACTAGCACAGATACGCAGTATTTT. Translating it yields CASSPNRDSTSTDTQYF.

This sequence joins TRBV5-1 and TRBJ2-5, with TRBD2 as a possible D gene (7 bases). CDR1 SGHRS and CDR2 YFSETQ come from the germline V gene. The CDR3 loop spans 13 amino acids. Trimming left V 4 bases short and J 5 bases short, with 12 bases between. CDR3 residues: CASSLGGQETQYF. DNA of the CDR3: TGCGCCAGCAGCCTCGGGGGGCAGGAGACCCAGTACTTC.

V is TRBV9 and J is TRBJ2-3, with 8 bases fitting TRBD2. With 4 bases clipped from V and 6 bases from J, the junction kept 16 bases outside the gene matches. CDR1 is SGDLS, CDR2 YYNGEE, per germline. The CDR3 has 17 amino acids. CDR3 DNA: TGTGCCAGCAGCCACAACCCTCGGGCGGGGGGATCGGATACGCAGTATTTT. Its translation: CASSHNPRAGGSDTQYF.

The gene calls are TRBV5-5 and TRBJ2-5; no clear D. Germline V gives CDR1 SGHKS, CDR2 YYEKEE (reference sequence). This CDR3 is 13 amino acids long. The ends were cut back, 0 bases at V and 2 bases at J, with 5 bases in the middle. CDR3 sequence (DNA): TGTGCCAGCAGCTTGGTCCCTCAAGAGACCCAGTACTTC. Protein sequence: CASSLVPQETQYF.

The chain has TRBV16 and TRBJ2-3; tentatively, D is TRBD2 (6 bases). The ends were cut back, 0 bases at V and 6 bases at J, with 19 bases in the middle. The CDR3 sequence is 17 residues long. Germline V gives CDR1 KGHSY, CDR2 FQNENV. This CDR3 is CASSQSLPGLRRDTQYF. DNA of the CDR3: TGTGCCAGCAGCCAATCCTTACCGGGACTGCGCCGGGATACGCAGTATTTT.

This chain connects TRBV30 to TRBJ1-1, with 10 bases fitting TRBD1. Germline trimming cut 4 bases from V and 1 base from J; bases unmatched to any gene: 12. Germline CDR1 and CDR2: GTSNPN and SVGIG (reference sequence). The CDR3 covers 17 residues. Written as DNA, the CDR3 is TGTGCCTGGACAATCGACAGGGGGCCCTCAACGAACACTGAAGCTTTCTTT. It specifies CAWTIDRGPSTNTEAFF.

The rearrangement joins TRBV28 to TRBJ1-4, with 8 bases lining up with TRBD1. Germline V gene sequence: CDR1 MDHEN, CDR2 SYDVKM. V lost 2 bases, J lost 7 bases, and 6 bases stayed unmatched. The CDR3 is made up of 15 amino acids. The CDR3 nucleotides read TGTGCCAGCAGTTTACCCCCGGGACAGGCTGAAAAACTGTTTTTT. Residues: CASSLPPGQAEKLFF.

The chain employs TRBV20-1 and TRBJ2-7; D uncertain. The CDR3 loop spans 10 amino acids. Trimming took off 6 bases at V and 4 bases at J, with 7 bases between the two ends. CDR1 is DFQATT, CDR2 SNEGSKA, per germline (reference sequence). CDR3 sequence (DNA): TGCAGTGCACGACATTACGAGCAGTACTTC. Residues: CSARHYEQYF.

The chain employs TRBV4-2 and TRBJ2-2, with 7 bases matching TRBD2. Germline CDR1 and CDR2: LGHNA and YNFKEQ. The CDR3 consists of 18 residues. Losses at the gene ends were 0 bases for V and 6 bases for J; bases not matched to a gene: 13. CDR3 in DNA: TGTGCCAGCAGCCAAGACCCCAGCGAGCGGGGATATTCCGGGGAGCTGTTTTTT. The encoded protein is CASSQDPSERGYSGELFF.